Each of the 6 T cell receptor beta chains below was sequenced from the same sample in a study of T cells in Graves' hyperthyroidism and ophthalmopathy. TCR beta CDR3 regions were amplified from RNA transcripts. HTBI primers were used for first-round RT-PCR of the TCR CDR3. TCRdb re-analysed the multiplex PCR reads in MiXCR, keeping a single row per CDR3 protein. The profile shows around 300,000 distinct CDR3 sequences, roughly 14% of them singletons. The sample consisted of blood. These receptors were obtained from a woman aged 30 to 39 with Graves' hyperthyroidism.

In its sample, this clonotype was seen many times. CDR3 protein: CSARSGELFF. CDR3 DNA: TGCAGTGCTAGGTCCGGGGAGCTGTTTTTT. V and J are TRBV20-1 and TRBJ2-2, with no clear D. The ends were cut back, 3 bases at V and 6 bases at J, with 2 bases in the middle. Germline V gives CDR1 DFQATT, CDR2 SNEGSKA (reference sequence). There are 10 residues in the CDR3.

In this sample, this clonotype turned up many times. This rearrangement joins TRBV28 to TRBJ1-6; D not resolved. Trimming stripped 6 bases from V and 11 bases from J, with 11 bases between. CDR3 length: 12 amino acids. The V gene's germline CDR1 is MDHEN and CDR2 SYDVKM. The CDR3 DNA follows: TGTGCCAGCAGACACCAGCGGACACCCCTCCACTTT. As protein: CASRHQRTPLHF.

In nucleotides, the CDR3 is TGTGCCAGCAGTTGGTCGCGGGAGACCCAGTACTTC. Translation: CASSWSRETQYF. This sequence joins TRBV6-2 or TRBV6-3 and TRBJ2-5, with no clear D. Trimming pared 4 bases from V and 5 bases from J, leaving 8 bases between. Germline CDR1 is MNHEY and CDR2 is SVGEGT. This CDR3 comprises 12 residues.

This rearrangement joins TRBV19 to TRBJ2-1, with no clear D. This CDR3 has 11 residues. Germline-derived CDR1 and CDR2 are LNHDA and SQIVND (reference sequence). The V gene lost 5 bases and the J gene lost 9 bases, with 8 bases spanning the gap. The CDR3 region has the DNA TGTGCCAGTAGTTCCACGGGTGAGCAGTTCTTC. It codes for CASSSTGEQFF.

The V gene is TRBV18, the J gene TRBJ2-7; 7 positions match TRBD2. This CDR3 is built from 17 residues. The V gene's germline CDR1 is KGHSH and CDR2 LQKENI. Trimming took 1 base from V and 0 from J; bases not matched to a gene: 9. The CDR3 loop is CASSPRPPWTSSYEQYF. The CDR3 DNA reads as TGTGCCAGCTCACCACGGCCCCCGTGGACTAGCTCCTACGAGCAGTACTTC.

The gene calls are TRBV7-6 and TRBJ2-1; D ambiguous. With 5 bases removed from V and 2 bases from J, the gap between germline ends came to 22 bases. The CDR3 runs 18 residues. The germline V gene has CDR1 SGHVS and CDR2 FNYEAQ. The CDR3: CASSRAPPYGMTYNEQFF. The CDR3 bases are TGTGCCAGCAGCCGAGCCCCCCCTTACGGCATGACCTACAATGAGCAGTTCTTC.